This note documents a single T cell receptor (beta chain) sequence. The antigen remains undetermined. The sample comes from a study of blood T cells in healthy people across ages. On the study more broadly: The capture of about one barcoded beta molecule per two T cells was achieved by template switching. Study findings and constraints: Older individuals had lower TCR beta diversity per million T cells (the decline was roughly linear). Whereas aged donors had fewer naive CD4+ cells, long-lived donors had more of them and higher diversity.

Then a second PCR, running roughly 7 to 11 cycles, was carried out with a sample-barcoded 5' primer and a J-beta primer mix. Each cDNA molecule received a tag from a template-switch adaptor that had 12 random nucleotides. MiXCR, run by TCRdb on the 5' RACE reads, gives a single entry per CDR3 protein. The table shows around 1.5 million distinct CDR3 sequences, with approximately 59% occurring only once. Per germline, CDR1 PRHDT and CDR2 FYEKMQ (reference sequence). This CDR3 is 13 amino acids long. The V segment lost 1 base and the J segment 5 bases; nucleotides outside the gene matches: 2. The V gene is TRBV13, the J gene TRBJ2-7; 7 nucleotides align to TRBD1. The source material was blood. The TCR was taken from a man younger than 35 in good health. The CDR3 region is CASSLEDRNEQYF. The CDR3 DNA follows: TGTGCCAGCAGCTTAGAGGACAGGAACGAGCAGTACTTC.